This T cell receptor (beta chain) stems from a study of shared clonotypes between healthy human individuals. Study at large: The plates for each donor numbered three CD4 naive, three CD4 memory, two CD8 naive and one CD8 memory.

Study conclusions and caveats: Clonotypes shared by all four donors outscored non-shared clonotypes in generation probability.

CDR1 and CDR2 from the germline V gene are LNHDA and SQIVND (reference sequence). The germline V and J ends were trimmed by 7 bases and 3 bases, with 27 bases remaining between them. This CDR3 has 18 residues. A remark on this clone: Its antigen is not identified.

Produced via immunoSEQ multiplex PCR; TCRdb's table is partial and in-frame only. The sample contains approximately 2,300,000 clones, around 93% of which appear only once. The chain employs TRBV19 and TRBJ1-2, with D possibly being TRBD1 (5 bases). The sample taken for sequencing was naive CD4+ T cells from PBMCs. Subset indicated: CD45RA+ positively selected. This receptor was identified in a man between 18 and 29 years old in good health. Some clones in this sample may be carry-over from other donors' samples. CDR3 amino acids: CASTGTGIIWGIYYGYTF. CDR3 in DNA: TGTGCCAGTACGGGCACGGGGATTATATGGGGGATTTACTATGGCTACACCTTC.